This TCR beta chain was documented in a study of Tregs in tolerant kidney transplant recipients. Turning to the study itself: The nonmyeloablative bone marrow transplants came from related graft donors, with transient mixed chimerism.

Note on this clone: The target antigen is unknown.

CDR3 length: 17 amino acids. The V segment lost 2 bases and the J segment 3 bases; nucleotides outside the gene matches: 12. The germline V gene encodes CDR1 MDHEN and CDR2 SYDVKM. Overall study results and limits: In tolerant patients, donor-specific Tregs outgrew total Tregs, suggesting antigen-driven expansion. Some patients' samples used different primers over time, so nucleotide sequences weren't comparable. This study did not directly address biological reproducibility.

Using immunoSEQ multiplex PCR, the repertoire was profiled, and TCRdb retains in-frame clones only, with some absent. The profile shows 90,000 to 130,000 clones, around 89% of them singletons. The receptor's source is a human donor who received a combined kidney and bone marrow transplant. The rearrangement joins TRBV28 to TRBJ2-7; 8 nucleotides align to TRBD1. The sample here was CD4+ T cells from blood, taken before the transplant. The DNA of the CDR3 is TGTGCCAGCAGTTTACCACCGGGACAGGTGTTTTACTACGAGCAGTACTTC. Its translation is CASSLPPGQVFYYEQYF.